The 30 T cell receptor beta chains in this list originate from one sample, sequenced in a study of T cell clusters in autoimmune cytopenias. One tube held mixed TRB-A and TRB-B primer pools for touch-down PCR. TCRdb reprocessed the multiplex PCR reads and keeps a single row for each CDR3 protein, giving no DNA. This listing includes around 9,800 distinct CDR3 sequences. TRB was amplified from about 270 ng of peripheral blood genomic DNA per sample. The same sample was also used in a study of T cell repertoires in aging, cancer and after chemotherapy.

Sequenced material: peripheral blood. These receptors originate from a human donor in good health.

V gene TRBV21-1 combines with J gene TRBJ1-1. TRBV21-1 represents a pseudogene. This CDR3 has 15 amino acids. CDR3 loop: CASSTTAGMNTEAFF.

In terms of frequency, this clonotype is medium-sized. This chain connects TRBV30 to TRBJ1-2; the D call of TRBD1 rests on TCRdb alone, since no DNA is present to check it. The length of the CDR3 is 13 residues. The V gene's germline CDR1 is GTSNPN and CDR2 SVGIG (reference sequence). The CDR3 spells CAWSVGAGDGYTF. Variable domain in full (rest from reference TRBV30 and TRBJ1-2): SQTIHQWPATLVQPVGSPLSLECTVEGTSNPNLYWYRQAAGRGLQLLFYSVGIGQISSEVPQNLSASRPQDRQFILSSKKLLLSDSGFYLCAWSVGAGDGYTFGSGTRLTVV.

This clonotype shows up as medium-sized by frequency. The rearrangement joins TRBV7-2 to TRBJ2-3; TCRdb picks TRBD2, but there is no DNA to check that call. From germline, CDR1 is SGHTA and CDR2 FQGNSA. This CDR3 has 15 amino acids. The CDR3 sequence: CASSLGGGAWDTQYF.

V usage is TRBV5-1 and J usage is TRBJ2-7. The CDR3 length is 13 residues. Germline lookup yields CDR1 SGHRS and CDR2 YFSETQ. The CDR3 here is CASSGYSTYEQYF.

This sequence joins TRBV24-1 and TRBJ2-3. Per the germline V gene, CDR1 is KGHDR and CDR2 is SFDVKD. This CDR3 comprises 11 residues. This CDR3 is CATPRTYTQYF.

By frequency, this clonotype is medium-sized (0.01 to 0.1%). The V gene is TRBV7-6, the J gene TRBJ1-1. Looked up from germline, CDR1 is SGHVS and CDR2 is FNYEAQ. The CDR3 is made up of 13 amino acids. The CDR3 region is CASSLSLGTEAFF. Supplemented by reference TRBV7-6 and TRBJ1-1, the full variable domain reads GAGVSQSPRYKVTKRGQDVALRCDPISGHVSLYWYRQALGQGPEFLTYFNYEAQQDKSGLPNDRFSAERPEGSISTLTIQRTEQRDSAMYRCASSLSLGTEAFFGQGTRLTVV.

This chain uses TRBV18 with TRBJ2-7; the D call from TCRdb, TRBD1, cannot be confirmed without DNA. Germline assignment: CDR1 KGHSH and CDR2 LQKENI. The CDR3 consists of 16 residues. The CDR3 here is CASSARGQGESYEQYF. The entire variable domain, with the rest obtained from reference TRBV18 and TRBJ2-7, is as follows: NAGVMQNPRHLVRRRGQEARLRCSPMKGHSHVYWYRQLPEEGLKFMVYLQKENIIDESGMPKERFSAEFPKEGPSILRIQQVVRGDSAAYFCASSARGQGESYEQYFGPGTRLTVT.

According to its frequency, this clonotype is medium-sized (0.01 to 0.1%). This sequence joins TRBV7-9 and TRBJ1-1. Germline CDR1 reads SEHNR; CDR2 reads FQNEAQ (reference sequence). The CDR3 length is 12 residues. The CDR3 protein is CASRRGGTEAFF.

V is TRBV4-2 and J is TRBJ2-5; there is no DNA to check the TCRdb D call of TRBD1. Germline V lookup: CDR1 LGHNA, CDR2 YNFKEQ. This CDR3 is 15 amino acids long. This CDR3 is CASSLAGEPQETQYF.

Its frequency marks this clonotype as medium-sized (0.01 to 0.1%). The chain uses TRBV7-9 and TRBJ1-3; TCRdb names TRBD1, which stays unverified in the absence of DNA. The CDR3 has 12 residues. CDR1 and CDR2 (germline): SEHNR, FQNEAQ (reference sequence). Here the CDR3 reads CASSLGPGSIYF.

The V gene is TRBV15, the J gene TRBJ2-4; lacking DNA, the TRBD1 call made by TCRdb goes unchecked. The CDR3 length is 14 residues. Germline lookup yields CDR1 LNHNV and CDR2 YYDKDF (reference sequence). CDR3 sequence reads: CATSARQGLNIQYF.

The gene calls are TRBV6-4 and TRBJ2-1. This CDR3 comprises 11 residues. Germline CDR1 is MRHNA and CDR2 is SNTAGT. This chain's CDR3 is CASSRGNEQFF.

The rearrangement links TRBV4-3 to TRBJ1-1. The CDR3 runs to 14 residues. Germline V gene lookup returns CDR1 LGHNA and CDR2 YSLEER. This CDR3 reads CASSQEIVGTEAFF.

This chain links TRBV18 with TRBJ1-1; TCRdb lists TRBD1, though no DNA is available to test this call. Per the germline V gene, CDR1 is KGHSH and CDR2 is LQKENI. CDR3 size: 16 residues. Here the CDR3 reads CASSPGQGAGYTEAFF.

This clonotype is deemed medium-sized (0.01 to 0.1%) by its frequency. The genes are TRBV6-5 and TRBJ1-2; no DNA is available, so the TRBD1 call from TCRdb remains unchecked. In germline, CDR1 is MNHEY, CDR2 SVGAGI. This CDR3 contains 16 residues. The CDR3 region is CASSGDSRRRDYGYTF.

Its frequency marks this clonotype as medium-sized (0.01 to 0.1%). V and J are TRBV6-5 and TRBJ2-3; TCRdb names TRBD1, which stays unverified in the absence of DNA. The CDR3 spans 17 residues. Germline V lookup: CDR1 MNHEY, CDR2 SVGAGI. CDR3 amino acids: CASSRDHLGFGTDTQYF.

This clonotype is deemed medium-sized by its frequency. This chain connects TRBV15 to TRBJ1-2; the TCRdb D gene call, TRBD1, has no DNA to confirm it. Per the germline V gene, CDR1 is LNHNV and CDR2 is YYDKDF (reference sequence). The CDR3 has 13 residues. CDR3 sequence reads: CATSDRGANRYTF.

The chain recombines TRBV5-5 with TRBJ1-4; as DNA is missing, the TRBD1 call by TCRdb cannot be tested. CDR3 length: 14 residues. Germline values: CDR1 SGHKS, CDR2 YYEKEE (reference sequence). CDR3 residues: CASSLLGANEKLFF.

V is TRBV12-5 and J is TRBJ2-7; lacking DNA, the TRBD1 call made by TCRdb goes unchecked. The CDR3 is 15 residues long. The germline V gene encodes CDR1 LGHNT and CDR2 FRNRAP. The CDR3: CASGLGASSSYEQYF.

This clonotype registers medium-sized by frequency. The chain carries TRBV27 and TRBJ2-3; checking the TCRdb D call of TRBD2 is not possible without DNA. This CDR3 has 16 residues. CDR1 is MNHEY, CDR2 SMNVEV, per germline (reference sequence). CDR3 region: CASSPPGLAGTDTQYF.

The J gene is TRBJ2-1, the V gene TRBV7-3; the D gene TCRdb calls, TRBD2, cannot be checked with no DNA. Germline CDR1 and CDR2: SGHTA and FQGTGA. This CDR3 contains 16 residues. This CDR3 is CASSPSLDRSHNEQFF.

The V gene is TRBV5-6, the J gene TRBJ2-7; the TRBD2 assignment by TCRdb is unverifiable without DNA. In germline, CDR1 is SGHDT, CDR2 YYEEEE. The CDR3 has 15 residues. The CDR3 loop is CASSPTGPLDYEQYF. Variable domain in full (rest from reference TRBV5-6 and TRBJ2-7): DAGVTQSPTHLIKTRGQQVTLRCSPKSGHDTVSWYQQALGQGPQFIFQYYEEEERQRGNFPDRFSGHQFPNYSSELNVNALLLGDSALYLCASSPTGPLDYEQYFGPGTRLTVT.

The V call is TRBV5-1, the J call TRBJ2-5; absent DNA, TCRdb's TRBD1 call cannot be checked. Looked up from germline, CDR1 is SGHRS and CDR2 is YFSETQ. CDR3 length: 16 amino acids. CDR3 region: CASSLNGQDLQETQYF. Using reference TRBV5-1 and TRBJ2-5 for the parts outside the CDR3, the full variable domain is KAGVTQTPRYLIKTRGQQVTLSCSPISGHRSVSWYQQTPGQGLQFLFEYFSETQRNKGNFPGRFSGRQFSNSRSEMNVSTLELGDSALYLCASSLNGQDLQETQYFGPGTRLLVL.

This chain joins TRBV19 and TRBJ2-7; the D call from TCRdb, TRBD1, cannot be confirmed without DNA. Germline V gives CDR1 LNHDA, CDR2 SQIVND (reference sequence). The CDR3 has 13 residues. CDR3: CASSPTGGNEQYF.

Judged by frequency, this clonotype is medium-sized. The chain uses TRBV7-9 and TRBJ2-2; TCRdb reports TRBD2, a call that lacks DNA to check it against. The germline V gene has CDR1 SEHNR and CDR2 FQNEAQ (reference sequence). The CDR3 has 14 amino acids. The chain's CDR3 is CASSFRGGTGELFF. The full variable domain, in which reference TRBV7-9 and TRBJ2-2 provide the parts outside the CDR3, is DTGVSQNPRHKITKRGQNVTFRCDPISEHNRLYWYRQTLGQGPEFLTYFQNEAQLEKSRLLSDRFSAERPKGSFSTLEIQRTEQGDSAMYLCASSFRGGTGELFFGEGSRLTVL.

The V call is TRBV20-1, the J call TRBJ2-5; the TRBD2 assignment by TCRdb is unverifiable without DNA. The germline gives CDR1 DFQATT, CDR2 SNEGSKA (reference sequence). The CDR3 loop spans 14 amino acids. The CDR3 reads CSAKRGANQETQYF.

The chain recombines TRBV20-1 with TRBJ1-2; there is no DNA to check the TCRdb D call of TRBD1. Germline V gives CDR1 DFQATT, CDR2 SNEGSKA (reference sequence). The CDR3 runs 12 residues. CDR3 region: CSASDRGLGYTF.

This chain connects TRBV7-7 to TRBJ2-2. The germline CDR1 and CDR2 sequences are SSHAT and FNYEAQ (reference sequence). This CDR3 is built from 14 residues. The CDR3 sequence: CASSSAPNTGELFF.

V is TRBV5-6 and J is TRBJ2-1; TCRdb designates TRBD1, a call that cannot be tested without DNA. The CDR3 extends over 16 amino acids. The germline V gene encodes CDR1 SGHDT and CDR2 YYEEEE. This chain's CDR3 is CASSLGSGDSYNEQFF.

Measured by frequency, this clonotype is medium-sized. The V gene is TRBV29-1, the J gene TRBJ2-7; as DNA is missing, the TRBD1 call by TCRdb cannot be tested. The CDR3 has 14 residues. From germline, CDR1 is SQVTM and CDR2 ANQGSEA. The CDR3 sequence is CSVTGTGSSYEQYF.